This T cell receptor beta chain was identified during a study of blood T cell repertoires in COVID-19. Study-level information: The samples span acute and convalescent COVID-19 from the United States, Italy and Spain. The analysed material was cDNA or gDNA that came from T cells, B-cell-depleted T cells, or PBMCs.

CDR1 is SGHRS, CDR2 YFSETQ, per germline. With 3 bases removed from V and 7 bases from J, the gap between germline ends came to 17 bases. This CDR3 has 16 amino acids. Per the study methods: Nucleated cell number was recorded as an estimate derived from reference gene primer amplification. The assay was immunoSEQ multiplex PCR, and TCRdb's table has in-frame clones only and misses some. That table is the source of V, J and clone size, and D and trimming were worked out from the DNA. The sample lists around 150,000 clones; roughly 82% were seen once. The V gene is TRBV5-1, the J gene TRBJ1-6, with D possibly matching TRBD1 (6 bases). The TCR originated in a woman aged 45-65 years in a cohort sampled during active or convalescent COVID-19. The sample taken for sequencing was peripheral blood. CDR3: CASSSGQSLINSPLHF. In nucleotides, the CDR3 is TGCGCCAGCAGCTCCGGACAGTCCCTCATCAATTCACCCCTCCACTTT.